This TCR beta chain was documented in a study of CD8 T cells in Susac syndrome. The RNA, about 0.5 to 1 ug, was put through reverse transcription using random hexamers. Amplification of TCR beta CDR3 was carried out by immunoSEQ multiplex PCR, which covered 54 Vbeta and 13 Jbeta segments. TCRdb re-called the immunoSEQ multiplex PCR reads through MiXCR, storing one row per CDR3 protein. The profile shows some 190,000 distinct CDR3 sequences, around 93% of them singletons. Germline V gives CDR1 LNHNV, CDR2 YYDKDF (reference sequence). The CDR3 runs to 15 residues. Trimming removed 1 base at V and 4 bases at J, with 13 bases between.

The rearrangement links TRBV15 to TRBJ1-1; D is possibly TRBD1 (6 bases). Sample: CD4+ T cells from PBMCs. The clonotype comes from a human donor in good health. The chain's CDR3 is CATSRVGRGATEAFF. CDR3 DNA sequence: TGTGCCACCAGCAGAGTGGGGAGGGGGGCCACTGAAGCTTTCTTT.